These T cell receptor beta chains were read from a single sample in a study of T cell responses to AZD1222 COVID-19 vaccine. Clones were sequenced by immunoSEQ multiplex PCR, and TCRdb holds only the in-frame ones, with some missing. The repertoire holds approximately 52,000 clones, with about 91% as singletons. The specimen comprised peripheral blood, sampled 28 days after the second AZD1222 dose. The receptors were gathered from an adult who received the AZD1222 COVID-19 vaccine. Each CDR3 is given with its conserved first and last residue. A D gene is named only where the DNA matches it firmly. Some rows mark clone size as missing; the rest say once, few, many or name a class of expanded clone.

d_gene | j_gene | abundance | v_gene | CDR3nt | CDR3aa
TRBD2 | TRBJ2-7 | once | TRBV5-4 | TGTGCCAGCAGCTTGGATAGCGGGTCGTCCTACGAGCAGTACTTC | CASSLDSGSSYEQYF
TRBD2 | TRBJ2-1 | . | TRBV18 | TGTGCCAGCTCACCAGGGACTAGCGGGACATACAATGAGCAGTTCTTC | CASSPGTSGTYNEQFF
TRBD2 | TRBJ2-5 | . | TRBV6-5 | TGTGCCAGCAGCCCAGCGGGAGATGGAGAGACCCAGTACTTC | CASSPAGDGETQYF
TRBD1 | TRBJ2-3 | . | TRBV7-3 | TGTGCCAGCAGCTCCTACGGGACAGGGAGGGAGACTAGCACAGATACGCAGTATTTT | CASSSYGTGRETSTDTQYF
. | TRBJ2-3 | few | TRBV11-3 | TGTGCCAGCAGCTTAGAGCTTACAGATACGCAGTATTTT | CASSLELTDTQYF
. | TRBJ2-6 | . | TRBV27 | TGTGCCAGCAGTGCCGGGAACTCTGGGGCCAACGTCCTGACTTTC | CASSAGNSGANVLTF
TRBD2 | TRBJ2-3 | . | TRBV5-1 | TGCGCCAGCAGCTCCCGGACTAGCGGGAGAACAGATACGCAGTATTTT | CASSSRTSGRTDTQYF
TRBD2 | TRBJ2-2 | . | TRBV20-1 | TGCAGTGCTAGTGAGACTAGCGGGAGGATAACCACCGGGGAGCTGTTTTTT | CSASETSGRITTGELFF
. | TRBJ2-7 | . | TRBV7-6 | TGTGCCAGCAGCCCACTTAGGGGAAGGGGCCTGGCCGAGCAGTACTTC | CASSPLRGRGLAEQYF
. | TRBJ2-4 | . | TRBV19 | TGTGCCAGTACCCGAGGCGGGGAAGCCAAAAACATTCAGTACTTC | CASTRGGEAKNIQYF
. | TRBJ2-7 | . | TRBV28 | TGTGCCAGCACCCCTTTACCCAACACCTACGAGCAGTACTTC | CASTPLPNTYEQYF